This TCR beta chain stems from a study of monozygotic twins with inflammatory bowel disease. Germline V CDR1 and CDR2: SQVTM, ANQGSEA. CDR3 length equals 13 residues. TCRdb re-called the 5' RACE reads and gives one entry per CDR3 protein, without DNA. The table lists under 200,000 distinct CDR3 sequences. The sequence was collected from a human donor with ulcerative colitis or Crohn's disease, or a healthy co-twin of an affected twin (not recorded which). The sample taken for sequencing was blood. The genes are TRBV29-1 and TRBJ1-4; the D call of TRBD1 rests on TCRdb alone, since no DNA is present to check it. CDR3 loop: CSVGTGGNEKLFF.